This entry lists 25 T cell receptor beta chains sequenced from one sample in a study of T-cell reconstitution after alpha-beta-depleted transplantation in children (dated by TCRdb to the mid-2010s). Libraries were made using PCR. This sample was sequenced with an Illumina HiSeq 2500. TCR libraries were prepared with molecular barcoding, using unique molecular identifiers to normalize TCRbeta repertoire quantification. TCRdb cleaned the public reads at Q25 with fastp, built clones with MiXCR and kept in-frame beta chains. CDR3 protein sequences are deduplicated, and each keeps its most common genes and DNA. The sample yields a few hundred thousand distinct CDR3 sequences; around 13% were counted once. The ten largest account for roughly 2.3% of the sample. The sample's treatment or condition label is to be understood as: allogeneic hematopoietic cell transplantation with graft depleted of TCRalphabeta T cells and CD19 B cells.

The source material was PBMCs, mostly from graft donor cells, sampled 360 days after TCRalphabeta/CD19-depleted stem cell transplant. The source of these receptors is a male patient aged 10-17 years who had a stem cell transplant for acute myeloid leukemia, so the T cells may come from the graft donor.

The chain joins TRBV12-3 or TRBV12-4 to TRBJ1-4, with 8 bases lining up with TRBD1. The CDR3 runs to 14 residues. Germline trimming cut 5 bases from V and 8 bases from J; bases unmatched to any gene: 7. Here the CDR3 reads CASSPTTGAEKLFF. The CDR3 nucleotides are TGTGCCAGCAGTCCTACGACAGGGGCCGAAAAACTGTTTTTT.

This clonotype was detected only a few times. The chain links TRBV6-2 or TRBV6-3 to TRBJ2-7, with D hard to call. The germline gives CDR1 MNHEY, CDR2 SVGEGT. The CDR3 totals 14 residues. Trimming took off 2 bases at V and 3 bases at J, with 11 bases between the two ends. The CDR3 DNA reads as TGTGCCAGCAGTTACCACGCTACTGACTACGAGCAGTACTTC. Residues: CASSYHATDYEQYF.

V and J are TRBV9 and TRBJ2-5; D tentatively fits TRBD1 or TRBD2 (5 bases each). Trimming stripped 3 bases from V and 2 bases from J, with 14 bases between. The CDR3 runs to 15 residues. Germline CDR1 and CDR2: SGDLS and YYNGEE. This CDR3 reads CASSEGRGAQETQYF. CDR3 sequence (DNA): TGTGCCAGCAGCGAGGGAAGGGGAGCACAAGAGACCCAGTACTTC.

This clonotype was found a few times. The chain joins TRBV11-2 to TRBJ2-2; 8 bases are shared with TRBD1. Germline V gene lookup returns CDR1 SGHAT and CDR2 FQNNGV. This CDR3 is 16 amino acids long. V lost 5 bases to trimming and J lost 0 bases; unmatched junction nucleotides: 5. The CDR3 DNA reads as TGTGCCAGCAGCGGTCGGACAGGGTCGAACACCGGGGAGCTGTTTTTT. Its protein product is CASSGRTGSNTGELFF.

This chain joins TRBV7-2 and TRBJ2-7; D ambiguous. Germline assignment: CDR1 SGHTA and CDR2 FQGNSA. This CDR3 is built from 13 residues. Trimming cost V 1 base and J 4 bases, with 8 bases left between them. The CDR3 protein is CASSLGLFYEQYF. CDR3 DNA sequence: TGTGCCAGCAGCTTAGGCCTGTTTTACGAGCAGTACTTC. The full variable domain, its missing parts supplied by reference TRBV7-2 and TRBJ2-7, is GAGVSQSPSNKVTEKGKDVELRCDPISGHTALYWYRQSLGQGLEFLIYFQGNSAPDKSGLPSDRFSAERTGGSVSTLTIQRTQQEDSAVYLCASSLGLFYEQYFGPGTRLTVT.

This clonotype has at least ten counts. The chain joins TRBV21-1 to TRBJ2-7. TRBV21-1 is listed as a pseudogene. This CDR3 comprises 13 residues. The CDR3 DNA sequence: TGTGCCAGCAGCAAAGAAAGGTCTTACGAGCAGTACTTC. It translates to CASSKERSYEQYF.

The rearrangement joins TRBV7-2 to TRBJ2-1; 16 bases align to TRBD2. CDR3 size: 16 residues. The junction had 7 bases not matched to a gene; V was cut back by 5 bases and J by 9 bases. Germline V lookup: CDR1 SGHTA, CDR2 FQGNSA. The CDR3 region is CASSPGGLAGGAEQFF. DNA of the CDR3: TGTGCCAGCAGCCCGGGGGGACTAGCGGGAGGGGCTGAGCAGTTCTTC.

A few counts support this clonotype. V usage is TRBV20-1 and J usage is TRBJ2-5; D is undetermined. The CDR3 has 12 residues. Trimming took 4 bases from V and 3 from J, leaving 9 bases between them. Germline CDR1 reads DFQATT; CDR2 reads SNEGSKA (reference sequence). CDR3 amino acids: CSATEWEETQYF. The CDR3 nucleotides are TGCAGTGCTACGGAGTGGGAAGAGACCCAGTACTTC.

V usage is TRBV7-9 and J usage is TRBJ2-7; D is unresolved. Germline CDR1 SEHNR, CDR2 FQNEAQ (reference sequence). There are 14 residues in the CDR3. V lost 0 bases, J lost 5 bases, and 11 bases lay in between. In nucleotides, the CDR3 is TGTGCCAGCAGCTTAGCGCGAGCTTCGGACGAGCAGTACTTC. Encoded protein: CASSLARASDEQYF.

There are a few counts of this clonotype. The CDR3 here is CASSLKRLEIYEQYF. Here the CDR3 DNA reads TGTGCCAGCAGTCTCAAGAGGCTAGAAATCTACGAGCAGTACTTC. The V gene is TRBV6-2 or TRBV6-3, the J gene TRBJ2-7, with unresolved D. V shed 5 bases and J shed 3 bases, with 17 bases lying between them. The V gene's germline CDR1 is MNHEY and CDR2 SVGEGT. The CDR3 is 15 residues long.

This clonotype was observed many times. V and J are TRBV29-1 and TRBJ2-2; possible D gene TRBD1, 6 bases. CDR1 is SQVTM and CDR2 is ANQGSEA in the germline V gene. This CDR3 region has 14 residues. V was pared by 4 bases and J by 3 bases, with 12 bases between. As DNA, the CDR3 is TGCAGCGTTGGGGCAGGGGATTACACCGGGGAGCTGTTTTTT. This sequence encodes CSVGAGDYTGELFF.

The rearrangement uses TRBV5-6 and TRBJ1-1; D is undetermined. This CDR3 has 13 amino acids. Trimming took 4 bases from V and 8 from J, leaving 15 bases between them. The germline gives CDR1 SGHDT, CDR2 YYEEEE. This CDR3 is CASSPPDYIEAFF. In DNA form, the CDR3 reads TGTGCCAGCAGCCCGCCCGACTATATCGAAGCTTTCTTT.

This clonotype was seen a few times. The chain links TRBV24-1 to TRBJ2-1; TRBD2 matches 10 bases. This CDR3 is 15 amino acids long. The germline V gene encodes CDR1 KGHDR and CDR2 SFDVKD. With V trimmed by 6 bases and J by 2 bases, 3 bases remained unmatched. The DNA of the CDR3 is TGTGCCACCAGTCTAGCGGGAGCCCCCTACAATGAGCAGTTCTTC. Amino acid sequence: CATSLAGAPYNEQFF.

This clonotype was picked up a small number of times. This chain uses TRBV20-1 with TRBJ2-5; D remains unclear. Germline loops: CDR1 DFQATT, CDR2 SNEGSKA (reference sequence). The length of the CDR3 is 18 residues. Trimming took 1 base from V and 9 from J, leaving 30 bases between them. CDR3 nucleotides: TGCAGTGCTAGAGCCCCTTCGGTAGGGATAGGTCCCCGAACGGCCCAGTACTTC. Translating it yields CSARAPSVGIGPRTAQYF.

The chain links TRBV24-1 to TRBJ2-5; TRBD1 agrees at 7 bases. CDR3 length equals 13 residues. The germline gives CDR1 KGHDR, CDR2 SFDVKD. V lost 4 bases to trimming and J lost 5 bases; unmatched junction nucleotides: 3. The CDR3 nucleotides are TGTGCCACCAGTGAAGGGGGCAGGGAGACCCAGTACTTC. Translated: CATSEGGRETQYF.

This clonotype was picked up many times. The chain recombines TRBV29-1 with TRBJ2-6; D gene ambiguous. Trimming shortened V by 7 bases and J by 0 bases, and 10 bases separated the two germline ends. The V gene's germline CDR1 is SQVTM and CDR2 ANQGSEA. This CDR3 contains 14 residues. The CDR3 nucleotides read TGCAGCGCCCCAGAGGACTCTGGGGCCAACGTCCTGACTTTC. Protein product: CSAPEDSGANVLTF.

The CDR3 DNA sequence: TGTGCCAGCAGAGGGACTAGCGGGATCGGTACCTACAATGAGCAGTTCTTC. Encoded protein: CASRGTSGIGTYNEQFF. This chain links TRBV12-3 or TRBV12-4 with TRBJ2-1; 13 nucleotides line up with TRBD2. The CDR3 has 17 amino acids. V lost 6 bases and J lost 2; bases outside the gene matches: 7.

The gene calls are TRBV18 and TRBJ1-1; 7 nucleotides line up with TRBD1. Germline-derived CDR1 and CDR2 are KGHSH and LQKENI. This CDR3 has 13 amino acids. Trimming removed 6 bases from V and 9 bases from J; junction bases left unmatched: 10. The CDR3 coding sequence is TGTGCCAGCTCTCCCAGGACAGGAGATAAAGCTTTCTTT. Encoded protein: CASSPRTGDKAFF.

This clonotype was picked up a small number of times. The chain links TRBV11-2 to TRBJ2-1; 8 nucleotides agree with TRBD2. Germline V gene data show CDR1 as SGHAT and CDR2 as FQNNGV. This CDR3 is 16 amino acids long. With 5 bases clipped from V and 1 base from J, the junction kept 7 bases outside the gene matches. The CDR3 region has the DNA TGTGCCAGCAGCGAAAAGGTAGCGGGGTCCTACAATGAGCAGTTCTTC. Its protein is CASSEKVAGSYNEQFF.

The J gene is TRBJ2-5, the V gene TRBV27, with 7 bases lining up with TRBD2. The V gene end was trimmed by 4 bases and the J gene end by 4 bases; junction bases not matched to a gene: 9. The CDR3 runs to 15 residues. Germline assignment: CDR1 MNHEY and CDR2 SMNVEV (reference sequence). In DNA form, the CDR3 reads TGTGCCAGCAGTTCTTGGGAGAGCGGGACAGAGACCCAGTACTTC. Its protein product is CASSSWESGTETQYF.

The rearrangement uses TRBV28 and TRBJ2-7, with TRBD2 identical over 15 bases. The V gene end was trimmed by 5 bases and the J gene end by 1 base; junction bases not matched to a gene: 6. Germline lookup yields CDR1 MDHEN and CDR2 SYDVKM. The CDR3 runs to 17 residues. CDR3 residues: CASSAWTSGRESYEQYF. For the CDR3, the DNA is TGTGCCAGCAGTGCCTGGACTAGCGGGAGGGAATCCTACGAGCAGTACTTC.

This clonotype was found a few times. The chain recombines TRBV23-1 with TRBJ2-7; D may be TRBD1 (5 bases). TRBV23-1 belongs to the ORF category, with a function that is uncertain. The CDR3 contains 13 residues. V shed 0 bases and J shed 2 bases, with 5 bases lying between them. The CDR3 region is CASSQSRAYEQYF. The CDR3, as DNA: TGCGCCAGCAGTCAATCCAGGGCCTACGAGCAGTACTTC.

This clonotype was seen a handful of times. The V gene is TRBV5-1, the J gene TRBJ2-7, with a possible D match to TRBD1 (6 bases). Germline CDR1 is SGHRS and CDR2 is YFSETQ. The V end lost 3 bases, the J end lost 6 bases, and 16 bases lay between the germline ends. The CDR3 is 14 residues long. The CDR3 protein is CASSCSTGLCEQYF. The CDR3, as DNA: TGCGCCAGCAGCTGTTCGACAGGCCTTTGCGAGCAGTACTTC.

Ten or more counts support this clonotype. This chain links TRBV29-1 with TRBJ2-1; 7 bases align to TRBD2. Trimming took 4 bases from V and 11 from J; bases not matched to a gene: 8. The germline V gene encodes CDR1 SQVTM and CDR2 ANQGSEA. The CDR3 is 12 residues long. CDR3 loop: CSVVTPGGQQFF. CDR3 bases: TGCAGCGTTGTCACCCCGGGAGGCCAGCAGTTCTTC.

The V and J genes are TRBV25-1 and TRBJ2-5; perhaps TRBD2 as D (5 bases). Germline V gives CDR1 MGHDK, CDR2 SYGVNS. The CDR3 totals 15 residues. Trimming took 0 bases from V and 5 from J, leaving 13 bases between them. The CDR3 DNA follows: TGTGCCAGCAGTGAATATGCGGGCGAGAGGGAGACCCAGTACTTC. This translates into CASSEYAGERETQYF. The full variable domain, with the rest looked up from reference TRBV25-1 and TRBJ2-5, is EADIYQTPRYLVIGTGKKITLECSQTMGHDKMYWYQQDPGMELHLIHYSYGVNSTEKGDLSSESTVSRIRTEHFPLTLESARPSHTSQYLCASSEYAGERETQYFGPGTRLLVL.